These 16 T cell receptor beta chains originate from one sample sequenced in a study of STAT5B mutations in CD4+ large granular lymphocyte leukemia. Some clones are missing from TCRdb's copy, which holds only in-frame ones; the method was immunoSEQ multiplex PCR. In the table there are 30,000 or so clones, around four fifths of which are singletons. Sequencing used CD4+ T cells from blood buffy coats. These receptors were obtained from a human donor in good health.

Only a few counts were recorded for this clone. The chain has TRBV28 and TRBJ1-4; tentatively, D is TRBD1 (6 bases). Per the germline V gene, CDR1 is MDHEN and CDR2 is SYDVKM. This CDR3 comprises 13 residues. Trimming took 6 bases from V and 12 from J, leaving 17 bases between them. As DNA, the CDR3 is TGTGCCAGCAGCTCGCCGGGACAACGGGAACTGTTTTTT. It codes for CASSSPGQRELFF.

In DNA, the CDR3 is TGTGCCATCAGTCATCTTGAGTACGAGCAGTACTTC. Translation gives CAISHLEYEQYF. The rearrangement joins TRBV10-3 to TRBJ2-7; D unresolved. CDR1 ENHRY and CDR2 SYGVKD come from the germline V gene. V shed 5 bases and J shed 4 bases, with 9 bases lying between them. The CDR3 extends over 12 amino acids.

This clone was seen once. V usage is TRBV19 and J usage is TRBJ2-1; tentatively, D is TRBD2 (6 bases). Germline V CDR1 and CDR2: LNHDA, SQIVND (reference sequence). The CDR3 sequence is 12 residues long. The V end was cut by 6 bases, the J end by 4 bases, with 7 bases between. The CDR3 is CASREGYNEQFF. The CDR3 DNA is TGTGCCAGTAGGGAGGGATACAATGAGCAGTTCTTC.

This chain's CDR3 is CASSLGREVASETQYF. As DNA, the CDR3 is TGCGCCAGCAGCTTGGGGCGGGAGGTCGCAAGCGAGACCCAGTACTTC. The chain combines TRBV5-1 with TRBJ2-5; 8 bases are a match to TRBD2. The germline gives CDR1 SGHRS, CDR2 YFSETQ. The CDR3 is 16 residues long. V trimming: 0 bases; J trimming: 5 bases; junction bases outside the gene matches: 9. Full variable domain (missing parts from reference TRBV5-1 and TRBJ2-5): KAGVTQTPRYLIKTRGQQVTLSCSPISGHRSVSWYQQTPGQGLQFLFEYFSETQRNKGNFPGRFSGRQFSNSRSEMNVSTLELGDSALYLCASSLGREVASETQYFGPGTRLLVL.

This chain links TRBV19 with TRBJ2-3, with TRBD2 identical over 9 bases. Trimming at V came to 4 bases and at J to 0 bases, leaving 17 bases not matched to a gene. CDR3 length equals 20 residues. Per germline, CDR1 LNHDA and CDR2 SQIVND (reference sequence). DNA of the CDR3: TGTGCCAGTAGTAGCGAGTGGACGGAACGACTAGCGGTTAGCACAGATACGCAGTATTTT. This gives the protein CASSSEWTERLAVSTDTQYF.

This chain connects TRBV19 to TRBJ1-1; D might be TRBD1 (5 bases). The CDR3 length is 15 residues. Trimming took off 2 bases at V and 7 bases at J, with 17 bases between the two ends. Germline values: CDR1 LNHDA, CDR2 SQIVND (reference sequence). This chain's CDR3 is CASSINGQGMSEAFF. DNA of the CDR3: TGTGCCAGTAGTATAAATGGGCAGGGAATGAGTGAAGCTTTCTTT.

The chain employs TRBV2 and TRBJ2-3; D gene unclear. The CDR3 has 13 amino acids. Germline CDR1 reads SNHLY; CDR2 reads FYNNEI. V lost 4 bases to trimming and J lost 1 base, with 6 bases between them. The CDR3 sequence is CASSAIGTDTQYF. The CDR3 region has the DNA TGTGCCAGCAGTGCGATCGGCACAGATACGCAGTATTTT. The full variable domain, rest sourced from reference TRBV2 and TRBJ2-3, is EPEVTQTPSHQVTQMGQEVILRCVPISNHLYFYWYRQILGQKVEFLVSFYNNEISEKSEIFDDQFSVERPDGSNFTLKIRSTKLEDSAMYFCASSAIGTDTQYFGPGTRLTVL.

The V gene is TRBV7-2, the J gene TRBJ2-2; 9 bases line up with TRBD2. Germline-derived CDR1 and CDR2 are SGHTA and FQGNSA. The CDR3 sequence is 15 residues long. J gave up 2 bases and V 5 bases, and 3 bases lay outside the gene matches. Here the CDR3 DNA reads TGTGCCAGCAGCCCTAGCGGGATAAACACCGGGGAGCTGTTTTTT. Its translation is CASSPSGINTGELFF.

In DNA form, the CDR3 reads TGCGCCAGCAGCTTGGGACTAGCGGGAGTCGTCGCAGATACGCAGTATTTT. It translates to CASSLGLAGVVADTQYF. The chain recombines TRBV5-1 with TRBJ2-3, with 12 nucleotides matching TRBD2. Looked up from germline, CDR1 is SGHRS and CDR2 is YFSETQ. With 0 bases clipped from V and 4 bases from J, the junction kept 6 bases outside the gene matches. The CDR3 totals 17 residues.

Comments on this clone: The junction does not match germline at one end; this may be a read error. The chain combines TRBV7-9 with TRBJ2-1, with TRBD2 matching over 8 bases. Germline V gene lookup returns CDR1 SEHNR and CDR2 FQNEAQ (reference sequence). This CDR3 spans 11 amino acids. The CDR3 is CASSPKRELVF. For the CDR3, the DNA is TGTGCCAGCAGCCCCAAGCGGGAGTTGGTCTTC. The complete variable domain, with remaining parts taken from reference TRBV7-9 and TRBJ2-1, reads DTGVSQNPRHKITKRGQNVTFRCDPISEHNRLYWYRQTLGQGPEFLTYFQNEAQLEKSRLLSDRFSAERPKGSFSTLEIQRTEQGDSAMYLCASSPKRELVFGPGTRLTVL.

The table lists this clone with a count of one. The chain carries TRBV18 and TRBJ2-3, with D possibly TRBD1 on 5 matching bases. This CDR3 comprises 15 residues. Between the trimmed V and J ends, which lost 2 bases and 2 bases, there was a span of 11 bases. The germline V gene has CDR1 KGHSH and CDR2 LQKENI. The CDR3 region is CASSPATGFTDTQYF. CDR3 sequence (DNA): TGTGCCAGCTCACCAGCAACAGGCTTCACAGATACGCAGTATTTT.

CDR3 loop: CSVETRREGLNGELFF. In DNA, the CDR3 is TGCAGCGTTGAAACACGCCGGGAGGGGCTGAACGGGGAGCTGTTTTTT. This chain joins TRBV29-1 and TRBJ2-2; 8 bases align to TRBD2. The CDR3 runs to 16 residues. Losses at the gene ends were 2 bases for V and 7 bases for J; bases not matched to a gene: 12. Germline V gives CDR1 SQVTM, CDR2 ANQGSEA.

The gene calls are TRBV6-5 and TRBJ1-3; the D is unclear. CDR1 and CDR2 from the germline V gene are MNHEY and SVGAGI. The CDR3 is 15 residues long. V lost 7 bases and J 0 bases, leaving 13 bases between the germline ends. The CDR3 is CASKKDRYSGNTIYF. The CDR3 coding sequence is TGTGCCAGCAAAAAGGACCGCTACTCTGGAAACACCATATATTTT.

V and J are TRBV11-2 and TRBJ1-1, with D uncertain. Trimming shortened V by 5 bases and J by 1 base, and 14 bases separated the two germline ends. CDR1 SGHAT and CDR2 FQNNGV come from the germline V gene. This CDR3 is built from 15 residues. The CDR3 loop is CASSDRIRGNTEAFF. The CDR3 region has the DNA TGTGCCAGCAGCGATCGCATAAGAGGGAACACTGAAGCTTTCTTT.

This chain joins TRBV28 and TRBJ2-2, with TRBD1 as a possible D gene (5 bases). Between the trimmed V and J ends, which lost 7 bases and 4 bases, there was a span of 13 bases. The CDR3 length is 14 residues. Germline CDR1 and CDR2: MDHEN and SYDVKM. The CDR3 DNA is TGTGCCAGCACCGCAGGGCTGAGCACCGGGGAGCTGTTTTTT. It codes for CASTAGLSTGELFF.

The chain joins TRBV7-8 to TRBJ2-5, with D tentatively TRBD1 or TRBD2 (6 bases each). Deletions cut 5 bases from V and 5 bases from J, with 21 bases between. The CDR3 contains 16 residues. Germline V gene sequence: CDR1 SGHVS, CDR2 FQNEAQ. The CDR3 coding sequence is TGTGCCAGCAGCCCTTACAGGGTAGGGACTTCGGAGACCCAGTACTTC. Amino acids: CASSPYRVGTSETQYF.